A selection of T cell receptor beta chains follows, all from one sample in a study of blood T cells in healthy people across ages. TCRdb reprocessed the 5' RACE reads via MiXCR and lists one record per CDR3 protein. The repertoire holds around 1,800,000 distinct CDR3 sequences, with 30% to 40% as singletons. The sequencing sample was made of blood. These receptors were collected from a human donor in good health. Both conserved end residues are trimmed from each CDR3. The order of the fields is V gene, D gene, clone size, J gene, CDR3 protein. A D gene is named only where the DNA matches it firmly. Size values are once, few and many counts, or a class for expanded clones, and some rows have none.

TRBV18	TRBD1	.	TRBJ2-5	ASSPSGQGEWQY
TRBV28	.	few	TRBJ2-7	ASIPSNSYEQY
TRBV10-3	TRBD2	few	TRBJ2-5	AIAAGLDQTQY
TRBV4-1	.	.	TRBJ2-3	ASSLQRLSGTSTDTQY
TRBV5-8	TRBD2	.	.	ASSRTTSASSYEQY
TRBV15	TRBD1	.	TRBJ2-3	ATSRGAMTGYSSTDTQY
TRBV3-1	TRBD1	few	TRBJ1-2	ASSQDLAGGDGYT
TRBV9	TRBD2	few	TRBJ2-3	ASSSRLADTLTDTQY
TRBV10-3	.	few	TRBJ2-3	AIQGGRGGTQY
TRBV5-4	.	.	TRBJ2-7	ASSRWTDFEQY
TRBV5-1	TRBD1	many	TRBJ2-5	ASSSGQGQETQY
TRBV27	.	few	TRBJ2-7	ASSLWVHGTYEQY
TRBV5-1	.	.	TRBJ1-2	ASSLSSDRPGYT
TRBV20-1	.	.	TRBJ2-1	SVREQGLSYNEQF
TRBV12-3/TRBV12-4	TRBD1	.	TRBJ1-2	ASSSYRGNYGYT
TRBV20-1	.	.	TRBJ2-2	SARKSGLDTGELF
TRBV4-2	TRBD2	few	TRBJ2-1	ASSHPTSGGYNEQF
TRBV12-3/TRBV12-4	.	many	TRBJ2-3	ASSLDGATTDTQY
TRBV4-1	.	many	TRBJ1-1	ASSQGDMNTEAF
TRBV7-6	.	.	.	ASSLDDRQIVSEQY
TRBV20-1	.	.	TRBJ1-6	SASDLGRGASPLH
TRBV5-1	.	.	TRBJ2-4	ASSLTDRNIQY
TRBV4-1	.	.	TRBJ2-1	ASTAGLGDGNEQF
TRBV7-9	TRBD1	few	TRBJ1-1	ASSSQGARLMNTEAF
TRBV5-4	.	.	TRBJ2-3	ASSLGLVESSYEQY
TRBV20-1	TRBD2	.	TRBJ2-1	CASSLGQLAGESDEQF